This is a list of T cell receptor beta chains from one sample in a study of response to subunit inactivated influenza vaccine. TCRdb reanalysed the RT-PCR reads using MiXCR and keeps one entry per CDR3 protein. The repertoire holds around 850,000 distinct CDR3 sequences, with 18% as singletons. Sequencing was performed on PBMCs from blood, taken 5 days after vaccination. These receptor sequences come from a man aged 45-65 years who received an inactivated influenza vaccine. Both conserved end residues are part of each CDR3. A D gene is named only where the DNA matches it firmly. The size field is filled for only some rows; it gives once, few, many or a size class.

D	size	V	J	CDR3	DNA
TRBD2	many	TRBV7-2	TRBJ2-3	CASSLGAGGPTDTQYF	TGTGCCAGCAGCTTAGGGGCGGGGGGGCCAACAGATACGCAGTATTTT
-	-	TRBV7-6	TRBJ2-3	CASSLEAGAYTQYF	TGTGCCAGCAGCTTAGAGGCTGGCGCTTATACGCAGTATTTT
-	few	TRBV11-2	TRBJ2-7	CASSTTPIRVREQYF	TGTGCCAGCAGCACAACACCCATCCGAGTGAGGGAGCAGTACTTC
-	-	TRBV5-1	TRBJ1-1	CASKQEGTEAFF	TGCGCCAGCAAGCAGGAGGGGACTGAAGCTTTCTTT
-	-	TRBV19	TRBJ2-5	CASSIDHEGGTQYF	TGTGCCAGTAGTATTGACCACGAAGGTGGGACCCAGTACTTC
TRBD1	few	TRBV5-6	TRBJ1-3	CASSSGQGHTIYF	TGTGCCAGCAGCTCTGGACAGGGACACACCATATATTTT
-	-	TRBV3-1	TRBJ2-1	CASSQDLGFYNEQFF	TGTGCCAGCAGCCAAGATTTGGGCTTCTACAATGAGCAGTTCTTC
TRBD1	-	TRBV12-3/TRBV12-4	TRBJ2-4	CASSRTGTKNIQYF	TGTGCCAGCAGTCGGACAGGGACCAAAAACATTCAGTACTTC
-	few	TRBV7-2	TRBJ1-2	CASSQDPFYGYTF	TGTGCCAGCAGCCAGGATCCGTTTTATGGCTACACCTTC
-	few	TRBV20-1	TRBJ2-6	CSASSSGWYGANVLTF	TGCAGTGCTAGTTCCTCGGGGTGGTATGGGGCCAACGTCCTGACTTTC
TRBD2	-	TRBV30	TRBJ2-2	CAWILRGANTGELFF	TGTGCCTGGATACTACGGGGGGCGAACACCGGGGAGCTGTTTTTT
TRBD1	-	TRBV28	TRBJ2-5	CASRTQGAMGETQYF	TGTGCCAGCAGGACACAGGGGGCGATGGGAGAGACCCAGTACTTC
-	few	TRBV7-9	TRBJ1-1	CASSLGQAPNTEAFF	TGTGCCAGCAGCTTAGGGCAGGCGCCGAACACTGAAGCTTTCTTT
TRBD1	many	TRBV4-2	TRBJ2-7	CASSDRGLYEQYF	TGTGCCAGCAGCGACAGGGGGCTCTACGAGCAGTACTTC
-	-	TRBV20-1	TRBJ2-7	CSASLGTVAYEQYF	TGCAGTGCTAGTTTAGGAACGGTCGCCTACGAGCAGTACTTC
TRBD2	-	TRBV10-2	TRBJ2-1	CASRGLAFNEQFF	TGCGCCAGCAGGGGACTAGCGTTCAATGAGCAGTTCTTC
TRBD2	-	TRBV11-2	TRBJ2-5	CASSPLAGVGETQYF	TGTGCCAGCAGCCCACTAGCGGGAGTGGGAGAGACCCAGTACTTC
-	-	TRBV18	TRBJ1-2	CASSPQLFGGEGYTF	TGTGCCAGCTCACCACAGCTTTTTGGAGGCGAAGGCTACACCTTC
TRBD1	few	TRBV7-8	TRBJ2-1	CASSFRQGKDNEQFF	TGTGCCAGCAGCTTCCGACAGGGGAAGGACAATGAGCAGTTCTTC
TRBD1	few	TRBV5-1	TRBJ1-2	CASSTQGDRGYGYTF	TGCGCCAGCAGCACCCAGGGGGACAGGGGATATGGCTACACCTTC
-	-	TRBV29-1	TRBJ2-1	CSVESPHEQFF	TGCAGCGTTGAAAGTCCCCATGAGCAGTTCTTC
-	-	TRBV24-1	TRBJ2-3	CATSGTTGIDSTDTQYF	TGTGCCACCAGTGGAACGACAGGCATCGATAGCACAGATACGCAGTATTTT